This TCR beta chain was recorded in a study of read filtering for tumor transcriptome and immune sequencing. General observations from the study: Roughly 82% of IR-seq clonotypes had a single read, yet these held approximately 3.5% of reads.

From 300 to 400 ng of RNA, a library with molecular barcoded alpha/delta and beta/gamma adaptors was made. TCRdb re-called the reads with MiXCR, one entry per CDR3 protein. The table lists about 93,000 distinct CDR3 sequences, 20% to 25% of them singletons. The germline V gene has CDR1 SGHRS and CDR2 YFSETQ. The CDR3 length is 14 residues. V trimming: 4 bases; J trimming: 8 bases; junction bases outside the gene matches: 8. This clonotype was counted at least ten times. The target antigen is unknown. The source is a donor over 35 with multiple myeloma. Sequencing was performed on a population of CD138-negative cells sorted from bone marrow. The rearrangement joins TRBV5-1 to TRBJ1-5, with TRBD1 matching over 8 bases. CDR3 nucleotide sequence: TGCGCCAGCAGCATCGGACAGGGCCTTGAGCCCCAGCATTTT. It encodes CASSIGQGLEPQHF.